This T cell receptor (beta chain) comes out of a study of shared clonotypes between healthy human individuals. Division of CD4+ cells produced a CD45RA+ naive subset and a CD45RA-negative memory subset. After removal of 3 bases from V and 4 bases from J, the junction contained 7 bases not matched to a gene. Germline CDR1 MGHRA, CDR2 YSYEKL. The CDR3 runs 15 residues. Method: immunoSEQ multiplex PCR; TCRdb's copy keeps in-frame clones and lacks some. The repertoire has over 1.4 million clones, approximately 97% of them found once; the top ten carry approximately 1.1%. This sequence originates from a man under 40 in good health. This chain connects TRBV4-1 to TRBJ1-1; 8 bases are shared with TRBD1. The sample was naive CD4+ T cells sorted from blood. Indicated subset: CD45RA+ positively selected. CDR3 residues: CASSHPFDRGTEAFF. The CDR3 DNA sequence: TGCGCCAGCAGCCACCCCTTCGACAGGGGCACTGAAGCTTTCTTT.